This T cell receptor beta chain was captured in a study of beta chain features in type 1 diabetes (dated by TCRdb to the late 2010s). Some background on the complete study: Mean age, gender distribution, total cell number and subset yield did not differ between patients and healthy donors. A total of around 100 million sorted cells were examined across all samples, and RNA yield correlated strongly with the number of cells per subset. Whereas all 30 or so donors provided naive and central memory subsets, regulatory and stem cell-like memory subsets were isolated from just 8 patients and roughly eight healthy donors. The study compared TCRB repertoires of sorted circulating CD4+ T cell subsets between recently diagnosed type 1 diabetes patients and matched healthy donors. General findings and caveats noted by the study authors: PCR may preferentially amplify shorter templates, but because patient and control samples were amplified and corrected together, any resulting skew would affect both groups equally. Because the HLA sub-analyses included only small numbers of individuals, any influence of HLA type on TCRB rearrangement was left unresolved. The naive, central memory and regulatory TCRB repertoires appeared to resemble one another more closely among patients than among healthy donors. Fewer insertions and more nucleotide deletions at VDJ recombination sites were observed in patients with type 1 diabetes, implying thymic rearrangement abnormalities. Type 1 diabetes patients showed a moderate but significant shortening of TCRB CDR3 length in all four CD4+ subsets. Sequencing cDNA rather than genomic DNA could over-represent highly expressing activated cells, although activation and CD3 levels did not differ between groups.

The entire isolated RNA was reverse transcribed using the High Capacity cDNA Reverse Transcription Kit, and thus expressed TCRB transcripts were sequenced. Deep immunoSEQ sequencing was applied to naive, central memory and regulatory T cell samples, giving an average of about 3.7 million total reads per sample. After sorted cells were lysed in RLT buffer, RNA was extracted with DNase-treated RNeasy Micro or Mini kits, with the choice depending on cell number. To prevent cross-contamination, each cell subset was processed individually, whereas patient and healthy donor samples were processed jointly. Using the immunoSEQ multiplex PCR, TCRB sequences were amplified from cDNA into 87-bp fragments spanning the CDR3 region. Sequencing of the amplicons was done on the Illumina HiSeq platform. The study's processing was this. Synthetic template baselines were used to correct PCR bias computationally, reads within Hamming distance 2 were collapsed together, and singletons that could not be merged were discarded. Reads were aligned against IMGT to assign V, D and J genes, CDR3 length and insertions or deletions at six rearrangement sites. Within each subset, clonotype counts were normalized to sorted cell number, after which true diversity and Gini coefficients were computed with the tcR R package. The overlap coefficient, calculated on TCRB nucleotide sequences, was used to measure repertoire sharing. Out-of-frame TCRB sequences from naive cells were analyzed as a proxy for the pre-selection repertoire. Drawn from immuneACCESS, this table holds only the in-frame rearrangements with V and J called that TCRdb kept. Clones are partly lost; checked studies trace under half to an unresolved V gene and leave the rest unexplained. The D gene and trimming were derived from the DNA, and the V and J assignments and clone size from that table. The sample has about 350,000 clones on record, 15% to 20% of them singletons. 0.044% of the sample is held by the ten biggest clonotypes.

CDR1 and CDR2 were assigned from the germline V gene as MGHDK and SYGVNS. Between the V and J ends, shortened by 1 base and 2 bases respectively, the junction contains 16 bases. Inclusive of the bounding cysteine and phenylalanine, the CDR3 is 17 residues long. The CDR3 DNA has 51 bases and is translated from base 1. Each donor gave one peripheral blood draw, roughly 110 mL on average, collected into heparinised tubes. Using a panel that included CD45RO, CCR7, CD25, CD127, CD95 and CD27, naive, central memory, regulatory and stem cell-like memory CD4+ T cells were sorted on a BD FACSAria II. A purity above 98% was achieved for all sorted populations. PBMCs were separated immediately by Lymphoprep density gradient centrifugation and were stained directly, without being cultured. So that batch effects would be minimized, each experiment stained and sorted samples in pairs, pairing one healthy donor with one patient.

This clone was seen a few times. The target of this receptor is not known. Nothing much larger sits one base from this clone, and base qualities are not available. The sequence was obtained from a woman younger than 35 in good health. This receptor chain uses TRBV25-1 and TRBJ2-3; the D gene is perhaps TRBD2, on 5 matching bases. The sequencing input was naive CD4+ T cells from blood. What this sample's cell subset or site label stands for: true naive CD4+ T cells. DNA sequence: TGTGCCAGCAGTGAATTCCGAGGAGGACGAAACACAGATACGCAGTATTTT. Translated, this gives CASSEFRGGRNTDTQYF.